A selection of T cell receptor beta chains follows, all from one sample in a study of OX40 agonist ivuxolimab in advanced cancers. The repertoire was sequenced with immunoSEQ multiplex PCR; TCRdb's copy has only in-frame clones and lacks some. The sample lists 30,000 to 45,000 clones, under 85% occurring once. The specimen comprised CD4+ or CD8+ T cells sorted from blood, sampled in a trial of the OX40 agonist ivuxolimab. Source of these receptors: an adult with an advanced solid tumor such as melanoma, head and neck, liver or kidney cancer. CDR3s include the opening cysteine and the closing phenylalanine or tryptophan. The D gene is left open where the match is weak. The size of a clone is reported for some rows only, either as once, few or many, or as a class for expanded clones.

J gene	CDR3 length	D gene	clone size	V gene	CDR3 DNA	CDR3 protein
TRBJ2-5	17	TRBD2	NA	TRBV15	TGTGCCACCAGCAGAGAAGGCGGGGGGGCCGTCAAAGAGACCCAGTACTTC	CATSREGGGAVKETQYF
TRBJ1-1	12	NA	NA	TRBV18	TGTGCCAGCTCAGCCCAGCTGGGCGACGCTTTCTTT	CASSAQLGDAFF
TRBJ2-7	15	TRBD1	NA	TRBV30	TGTGCCTGGAGTGCACCGGGACAGGGGGCAAGTGAGCAGTACTTC	CAWSAPGQGASEQYF
TRBJ2-3	14	NA	few	TRBV7-2	TGTGCCAGCAGCTTAGCAGCGAAGACAGATACGCAGTATTTT	CASSLAAKTDTQYF
TRBJ2-6	15	NA	once	TRBV19	TGTGCCAGTAGTATTCAGGTCTCTGGGGCCAACGTCCTGACTTTC	CASSIQVSGANVLTF
TRBJ2-3	14	NA	NA	TRBV11-2	TGTGCCAGCAGCTCCTATGAGAGCACAGATACGCAGTATTTT	CASSSYESTDTQYF
TRBJ2-7	15	TRBD2	NA	TRBV2	TGTGCCAGCAGCCGTACGACTAGCGGGAGCTACGAGCAGTACTTC	CASSRTTSGSYEQYF
TRBJ2-3	15	NA	NA	TRBV14	TGTGCCAGCAGCCAAGTTGGCGGTTTCACAGATACGCAGTATTTT	CASSQVGGFTDTQYF
TRBJ2-7	17	TRBD1	few	TRBV4-1	TGCGCCAGCAGCCAAGCTCCTACCGGGACAGGGAATCGCGAGCAGTACTTC	CASSQAPTGTGNREQYF
TRBJ1-1	15	NA	NA	TRBV19	TGTGCCAGTATCCCTTCCGGGGGTGGGAACACTGAAGCTTTCTTT	CASIPSGGGNTEAFF
TRBJ1-4	17	NA	NA	TRBV5-1	TGCGCCAGCAGCTTGTTTCGCGAAGGGGGTCGTCATGAAAAACTGTTTTTT	CASSLFREGGRHEKLFF